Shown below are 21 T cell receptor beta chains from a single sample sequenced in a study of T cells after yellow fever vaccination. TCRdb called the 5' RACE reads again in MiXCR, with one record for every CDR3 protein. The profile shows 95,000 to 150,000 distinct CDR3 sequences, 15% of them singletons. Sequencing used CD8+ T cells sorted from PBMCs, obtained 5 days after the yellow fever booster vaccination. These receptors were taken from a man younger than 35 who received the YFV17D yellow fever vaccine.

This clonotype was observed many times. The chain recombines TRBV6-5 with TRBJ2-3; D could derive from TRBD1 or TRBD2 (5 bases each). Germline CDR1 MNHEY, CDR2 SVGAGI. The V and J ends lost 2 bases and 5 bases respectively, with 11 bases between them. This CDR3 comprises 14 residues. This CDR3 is CASSYGGRGDTQYF. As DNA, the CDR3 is TGTGCCAGCAGTTACGGGGGACGGGGAGATACGCAGTATTTT.

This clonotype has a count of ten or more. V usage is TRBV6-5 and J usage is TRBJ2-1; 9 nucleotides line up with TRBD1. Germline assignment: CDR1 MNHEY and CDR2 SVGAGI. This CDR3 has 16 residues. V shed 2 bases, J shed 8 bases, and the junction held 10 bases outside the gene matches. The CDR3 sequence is CASSYAPGQGKDEQFF. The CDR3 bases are TGTGCCAGCAGTTACGCCCCGGGACAGGGTAAGGATGAGCAGTTCTTC.

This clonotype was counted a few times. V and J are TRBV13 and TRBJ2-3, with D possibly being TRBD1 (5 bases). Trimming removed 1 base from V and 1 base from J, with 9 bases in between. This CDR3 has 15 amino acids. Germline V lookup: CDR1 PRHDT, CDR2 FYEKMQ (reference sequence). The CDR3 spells CASSLDRGRTDTQYF. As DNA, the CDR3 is TGTGCCAGCAGCTTAGATAGGGGCCGCACAGATACGCAGTATTTT.

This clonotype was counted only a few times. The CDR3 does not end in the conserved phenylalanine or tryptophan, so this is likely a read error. For the CDR3, the DNA is TGTGCCAGCAGTCCCATGCCCAATGGGAGGGTTCAGCCCCAGCATGTT. This sequence encodes CASSPMPNGRVQPQHV. The chain uses TRBV27 and TRBJ1-5; D not certain. Looked up from germline, CDR1 is MNHEY and CDR2 is SMNVEV (reference sequence). The CDR3 covers 16 residues. V gave up 5 bases and J gave up 6 bases, with 20 bases separating them.

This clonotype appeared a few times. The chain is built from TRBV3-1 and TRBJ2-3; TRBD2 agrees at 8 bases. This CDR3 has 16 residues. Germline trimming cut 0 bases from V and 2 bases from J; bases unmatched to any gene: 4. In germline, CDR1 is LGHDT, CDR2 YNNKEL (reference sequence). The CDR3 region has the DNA TGTGCCAGCAGCCAAGAGGGCGGGGGGCACACAGATACGCAGTATTTT. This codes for CASSQEGGGHTDTQYF.

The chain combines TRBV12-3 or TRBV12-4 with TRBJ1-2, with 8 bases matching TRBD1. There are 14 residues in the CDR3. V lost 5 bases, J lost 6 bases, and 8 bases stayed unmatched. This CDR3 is CASSGRQGWNGYTF. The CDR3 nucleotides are TGTGCCAGCAGTGGCCGACAGGGGTGGAATGGCTACACCTTC.

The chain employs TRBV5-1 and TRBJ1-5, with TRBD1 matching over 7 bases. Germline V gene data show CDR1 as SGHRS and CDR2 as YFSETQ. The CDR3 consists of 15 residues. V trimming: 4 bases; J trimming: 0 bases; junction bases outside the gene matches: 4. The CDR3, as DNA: TGCGCCAGCAGCCCGACAGGGACTAGCAATCAGCCCCAGCATTTT. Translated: CASSPTGTSNQPQHF. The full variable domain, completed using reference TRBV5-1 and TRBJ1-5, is KAGVTQTPRYLIKTRGQQVTLSCSPISGHRSVSWYQQTPGQGLQFLFEYFSETQRNKGNFPGRFSGRQFSNSRSEMNVSTLELGDSALYLCASSPTGTSNQPQHFGDGTRLSIL.

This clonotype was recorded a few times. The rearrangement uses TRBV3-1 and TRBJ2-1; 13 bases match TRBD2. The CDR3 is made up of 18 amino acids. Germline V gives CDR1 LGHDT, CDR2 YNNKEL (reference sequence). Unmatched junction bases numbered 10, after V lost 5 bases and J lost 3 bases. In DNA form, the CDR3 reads TGTGCCAGCAGCACCCGACTAGCGGGGGGCATCATCTACAATGAGCAGTTCTTC. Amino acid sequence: CASSTRLAGGIIYNEQFF.

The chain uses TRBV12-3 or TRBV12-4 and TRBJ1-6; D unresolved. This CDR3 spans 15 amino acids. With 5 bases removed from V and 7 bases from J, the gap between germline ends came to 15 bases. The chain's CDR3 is CASSIDPGLNSPLHF. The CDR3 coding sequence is TGTGCCAGCAGTATAGACCCGGGGTTAAATTCACCCCTCCACTTT.

CDR3 loop: CASSPPGNVGNEQFF. CDR3 nucleotide sequence: TGCGCCAGCAGCCCCCCGGGGAACGTGGGGAATGAGCAGTTCTTC. The chain recombines TRBV5-1 with TRBJ2-1; weak D call: TRBD2 (5 bases). Germline V gene sequence: CDR1 SGHRS, CDR2 YFSETQ. V shed 4 bases and J shed 7 bases, with 18 bases lying between them. This CDR3 is built from 15 residues.

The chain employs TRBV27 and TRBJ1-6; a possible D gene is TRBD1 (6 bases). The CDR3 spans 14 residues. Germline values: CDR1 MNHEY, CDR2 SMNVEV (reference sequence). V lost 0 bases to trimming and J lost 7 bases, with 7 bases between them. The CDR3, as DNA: TGTGCCAGCAGTTTATCGGGGGCCAATTCACCCCTCCACTTT. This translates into CASSLSGANSPLHF.

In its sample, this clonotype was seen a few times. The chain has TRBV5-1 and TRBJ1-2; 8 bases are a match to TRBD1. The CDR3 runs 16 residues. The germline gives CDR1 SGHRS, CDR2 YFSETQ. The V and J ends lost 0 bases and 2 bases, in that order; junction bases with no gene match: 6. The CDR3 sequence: CASSLVQGAANYGYTF. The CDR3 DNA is TGCGCCAGCAGCTTGGTTCAGGGGGCAGCGAACTATGGCTACACCTTC.

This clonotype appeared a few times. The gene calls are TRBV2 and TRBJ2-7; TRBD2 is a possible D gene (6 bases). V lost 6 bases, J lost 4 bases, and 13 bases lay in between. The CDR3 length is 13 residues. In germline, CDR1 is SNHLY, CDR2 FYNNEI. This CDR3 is CASRIFRGYEQYF. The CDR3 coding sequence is TGTGCCAGCAGGATCTTTCGGGGGTACGAGCAGTACTTC.

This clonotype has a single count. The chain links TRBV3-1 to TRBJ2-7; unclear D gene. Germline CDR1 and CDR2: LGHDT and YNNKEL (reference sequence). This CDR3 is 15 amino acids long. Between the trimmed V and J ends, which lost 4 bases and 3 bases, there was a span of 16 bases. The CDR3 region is CASSPLFARSYEQYF. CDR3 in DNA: TGTGCCAGCAGCCCCCTTTTTGCCCGTAGCTACGAGCAGTACTTC.

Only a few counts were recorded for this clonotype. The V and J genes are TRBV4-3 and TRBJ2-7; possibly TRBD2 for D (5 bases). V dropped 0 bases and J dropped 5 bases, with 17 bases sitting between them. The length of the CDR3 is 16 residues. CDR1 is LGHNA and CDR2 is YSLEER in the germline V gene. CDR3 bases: TGCGCCAGCAGCCAAGATCAGAAAGGAACTAGGAACGAGCAGTACTTC. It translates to CASSQDQKGTRNEQYF.

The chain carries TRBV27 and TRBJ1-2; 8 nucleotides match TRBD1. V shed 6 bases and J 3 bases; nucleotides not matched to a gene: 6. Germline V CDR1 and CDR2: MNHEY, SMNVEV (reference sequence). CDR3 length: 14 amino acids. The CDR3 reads CASSPGGADYGYTF. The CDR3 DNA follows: TGTGCCAGCAGCCCAGGGGGCGCTGACTATGGCTACACCTTC.

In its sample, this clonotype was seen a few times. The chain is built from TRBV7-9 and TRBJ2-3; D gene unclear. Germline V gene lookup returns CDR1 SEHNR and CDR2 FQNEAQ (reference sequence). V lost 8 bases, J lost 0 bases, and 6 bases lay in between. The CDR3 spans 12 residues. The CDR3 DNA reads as TGTGCCAGCGGATCTAGCACAGATACGCAGTATTTT. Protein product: CASGSSTDTQYF.

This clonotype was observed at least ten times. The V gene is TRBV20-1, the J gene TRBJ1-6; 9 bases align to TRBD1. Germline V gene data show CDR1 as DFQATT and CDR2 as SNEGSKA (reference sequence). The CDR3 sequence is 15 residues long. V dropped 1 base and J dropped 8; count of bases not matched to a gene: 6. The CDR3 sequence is CSARVAGQGHSPLHF. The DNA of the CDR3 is TGCAGTGCTAGAGTTGCCGGACAGGGGCATTCACCCCTCCACTTT.

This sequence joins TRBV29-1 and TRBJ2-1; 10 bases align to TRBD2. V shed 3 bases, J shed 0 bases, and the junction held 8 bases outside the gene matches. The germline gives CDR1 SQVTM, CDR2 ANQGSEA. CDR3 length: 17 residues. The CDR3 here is CSVDGLAGDSSYNEQFF. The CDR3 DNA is TGCAGCGTTGATGGGCTAGCGGGGGACAGCTCCTACAATGAGCAGTTCTTC.

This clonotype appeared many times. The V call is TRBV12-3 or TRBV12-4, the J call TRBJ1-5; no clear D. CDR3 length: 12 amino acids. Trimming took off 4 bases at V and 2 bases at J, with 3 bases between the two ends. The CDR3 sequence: CASSSGNQPQHF. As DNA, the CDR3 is TGTGCCAGCAGTTCGGGCAATCAGCCCCAGCATTTT.

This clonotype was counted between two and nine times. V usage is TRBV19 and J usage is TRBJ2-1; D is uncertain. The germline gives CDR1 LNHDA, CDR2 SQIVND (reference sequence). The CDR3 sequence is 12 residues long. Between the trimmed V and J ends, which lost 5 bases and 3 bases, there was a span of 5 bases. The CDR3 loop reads CASSSGYNEQFF. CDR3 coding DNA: TGTGCCAGTAGTTCCGGCTACAATGAGCAGTTCTTC.